This TCR beta chain was found in a study of blood T cell repertoires in COVID-19. Study context: Collection of acute and convalescent COVID-19 samples took place in the United States, Italy and Spain. Sources were T cells, B-cell-depleted T cells, or PBMCs; the material itself was cDNA or gDNA.

What the recovered Cohort 3 donors had was two negative PCRs, clearance, or symptom resolution. Authors' processing steps: Counts of nucleated cells, estimated from reference gene primer amplification, were obtained. The protocol was immunoSEQ multiplex PCR, while the TCRdb copy is restricted to in-frame clones and leaves out a portion. V, J and clone size are those of that table, while D and trimming were read from the DNA. Of approximately 480,000 clones listed, 75% to 90% were seen once; the top ten hold under 0.85%. Sequenced sample: PBMCs or T cells enriched from blood (not recorded which). The receptor's source is a woman between 18 and 29 years old who had recovered from COVID-19.

The CDR3 DNA sequence: TGCGCCAGCAGTCGGACTAGCGGGGGGCCCAATGAGCAGTTCTTC. It codes for CASSRTSGGPNEQFF. The chain joins TRBV10-2 to TRBJ2-1; 14 bases are a match to TRBD2. CDR1 is WSHSY and CDR2 is SAAADI in the germline V gene. The V and J ends lost 5 bases and 6 bases, in that order; junction bases with no gene match: 3. The CDR3 totals 15 residues.